These 32 T cell receptor beta chains came from one sample sequenced in a study of CD8+ T cells in alopecia areata. Isolated RNA was reverse transcribed into cDNA used as the sequencing template. The protocol was immunoSEQ multiplex PCR, while the TCRdb copy is restricted to in-frame clones and leaves out a portion. The table records some 150,000 clones, more than 85% of them present only once. As to treatment: oral pan-JAK inhibitor, 5-10 mg twice daily. Sequenced here: CD8+ T cells sorted from blood, sampled at week 4, from a patient treated with tofacitinib. These receptors originate from a human donor with alopecia areata.

On this clone: Other DNA sequences from this sample encode an identical CDR3 as well. The V gene is TRBV25-1, the J gene TRBJ2-7; no definite D call. Per germline, CDR1 MGHDK and CDR2 SYGVNS. Trimming removed 2 bases at V and 2 bases at J, with 4 bases between. The CDR3 is made up of 12 amino acids. For the CDR3, the DNA is TGTGCCAGCAGTGAAGGGCCCTACGAGCAGTACTTC. Encoded protein: CASSEGPYEQYF.

This clone occurred once. The rearrangement joins TRBV7-8 to TRBJ2-3, with D tentatively TRBD1 or TRBD2 (5 bases each). Per germline, CDR1 SGHVS and CDR2 FQNEAQ. The CDR3 has 19 residues. Deletions cut 0 bases from V and 2 bases from J, with 21 bases between. DNA of the CDR3: TGTGCCAGCAGCTTAGCGTCCTGGGGCGGGTTGATCATCACAGATACGCAGTATTTT. Translated, it gives CASSLASWGGLIITDTQYF. Full variable domain (remainder filled in from reference TRBV7-8 and TRBJ2-3): GAGVSQSPRYKVAKRGQDVALRCDPISGHVSLFWYQQALGQGPEFLTYFQNEAQLDKSGLPSDRFFAERPEGSVSTLKIQRTQQEDSAVYLCASSLASWGGLIITDTQYFGPGTRLTVL.

The CDR3 reads CASSYWGGEKLFF. The DNA of the CDR3 is TGTGCCAGCAGTTATTGGGGGGGCGAAAAACTGTTTTTT. The chain uses TRBV27 and TRBJ1-4; maybe TRBD1 (6 bases). Germline loops: CDR1 MNHEY, CDR2 SMNVEV (reference sequence). Trimming removed 4 bases from V and 8 bases from J, with 11 bases in between. The CDR3 length is 13 residues.

This clone appeared a single time. The chain couples TRBV30 to TRBJ1-1, with a possible D match to TRBD1 (5 bases). The CDR3 extends over 13 amino acids. Germline V CDR1 and CDR2: GTSNPN, SVGIG (reference sequence). V lost 0 bases and J lost 4, with 9 bases in between. DNA of the CDR3: TGTGCCTGGAGTGTGGCGGGGCCCACTGAAGCTTTCTTT. Translating gives CAWSVAGPTEAFF.

This clone was seen only a few times. The chain links TRBV29-1 to TRBJ2-3, with 8 bases matching TRBD2. This CDR3 contains 14 residues. J was trimmed by 1 base and V by 1 base; bases with no gene match: 1. Germline CDR1 reads SQVTM; CDR2 reads ANQGSEA. This CDR3 is CSVEAAGGTDTQYF. The CDR3 DNA follows: TGCAGCGTTGAAGCAGCGGGGGGCACAGATACGCAGTATTTT.

This chain uses TRBV7-2 with TRBJ2-1; 8 bases map to TRBD1. Per the germline V gene, CDR1 is SGHTA and CDR2 is FQGNSA. The CDR3 loop spans 15 amino acids. V shed 5 bases, J shed 6 bases, and the junction held 9 bases outside the gene matches. The CDR3 loop reads CASSPLDRAVNEQFF. The CDR3 coding sequence is TGTGCCAGCAGCCCCCTGGACAGGGCGGTCAATGAGCAGTTCTTC.

This chain joins TRBV7-9 and TRBJ2-7, with D tentatively TRBD2 (6 bases). Trimming took off 0 bases at V and 3 bases at J, with 12 bases between the two ends. This CDR3 is built from 15 residues. The V gene's germline CDR1 is SEHNR and CDR2 FQNEAQ (reference sequence). CDR3 DNA: TGTGCCAGCAGCTTAGCGGGCGGGACGGTCTACGAGCAGTACTTC. Encoded protein: CASSLAGGTVYEQYF.

This chain connects TRBV6-5 to TRBJ1-1; 7 bases match TRBD1. Germline CDR1 is MNHEY and CDR2 is SVGAGI. There are 14 residues in the CDR3. Unmatched junction bases numbered 5, after V lost 5 bases and J lost 2 bases. CDR3 residues: CASSVRQGNTEAFF. The CDR3 DNA reads TGTGCCAGCAGTGTCCGACAGGGTAACACTGAAGCTTTCTTT.

This chain links TRBV6-5 with TRBJ1-1, with D possibly TRBD1 on 6 matching bases. Germline V CDR1 and CDR2: MNHEY, SVGAGI. Trimming took off 3 bases at V and 4 bases at J, with 12 bases between the two ends. The CDR3 sequence is 14 residues long. The CDR3 region is CASSYAYRATEAFF. CDR3 nucleotide sequence: TGTGCCAGCAGTTATGCGTACAGGGCCACTGAAGCTTTCTTT.

J is TRBJ2-7 and V is TRBV7-9, with D perhaps assigned TRBD1 or TRBD2 (5 bases each). Trimming stripped 0 bases from V and 4 bases from J, with 10 bases between. This CDR3 region has 14 residues. The germline gives CDR1 SEHNR, CDR2 FQNEAQ (reference sequence). CDR3 bases: TGTGCCAGCAGCTTAGCGGGACGGACTTACGAGCAGTACTTC. Its translation: CASSLAGRTYEQYF.

The rearrangement uses TRBV10-3 and TRBJ2-5, with D maybe TRBD1 (6 bases). The end of the DNA is better explained by TRBJ2-7, so the J call may be wrong. Germline CDR1 is ENHRY and CDR2 is SYGVKD. The length of the CDR3 is 16 residues. The chain's CDR3 is CAISEIVGQLSYEQYF. The CDR3 nucleotides are TGTGCCATCAGTGAGATAGTAGGACAGCTATCCTACGAGCAGTACTTC.

The CDR3 sequence: CAISDPETGLGVYGYTF. The CDR3 nucleotides are TGTGCCATCAGTGACCCGGAAACAGGGTTGGGTGTCTATGGCTACACCTTC. The chain has TRBV10-3 and TRBJ1-2; D is perhaps TRBD1 (6 bases). This CDR3 comprises 17 residues. Germline V gives CDR1 ENHRY, CDR2 SYGVKD. The V end lost 3 bases, the J end lost 4 bases, and 21 bases lay between the germline ends.

The J gene is TRBJ2-1, the V gene TRBV5-1, with 8 bases aligning to TRBD2. Per germline, CDR1 SGHRS and CDR2 YFSETQ. This CDR3 spans 16 amino acids. The J segment lost 3 bases and the V segment lost 4 bases, leaving 9 bases of the junction unmatched. CDR3 protein: CASSPRDSGSYNEQFF. CDR3 sequence (DNA): TGCGCCAGCAGCCCCCGAGACAGCGGGAGCTACAATGAGCAGTTCTTC.

The chain combines TRBV5-1 with TRBJ2-2; TRBD2 matches 9 bases. V was pared by 3 bases and J by 4 bases, with 10 bases of the junction left unmatched. The length of the CDR3 is 17 residues. Germline CDR1 reads SGHRS; CDR2 reads YFSETQ. The CDR3 reads CASSWNRAGGSTGELFF. As DNA, the CDR3 is TGCGCCAGCAGCTGGAATCGGGCGGGAGGGAGCACCGGGGAGCTGTTTTTT.

This sequence joins TRBV29-1 and TRBJ2-2; no firm D call. Germline values: CDR1 SQVTM, CDR2 ANQGSEA. The CDR3 length is 13 residues. Trimming pared 5 bases from V and 2 bases from J, leaving 9 bases between. The CDR3 region has the DNA TGCAGCGTTCTTCAGATTAACACCGGGGAGCTGTTTTTT. Encoded protein: CSVLQINTGELFF.

The chain joins TRBV19 to TRBJ2-7; tentative D call: TRBD1 (5 bases). The CDR3 is 14 residues long. V was pared by 7 bases and J by 5 bases, with 18 bases between. Germline CDR1 LNHDA, CDR2 SQIVND (reference sequence). The CDR3 DNA sequence: TGTGCCAGTACCCCAGGAGCCAGGGTCAACGAGCAGTACTTC. Translated: CASTPGARVNEQYF.

The V call is TRBV4-1, the J call TRBJ1-1, with TRBD1 identical over 8 bases. Losses at the gene ends were 3 bases for V and 8 bases for J; bases not matched to a gene: 11. Germline values: CDR1 MGHRA, CDR2 YSYEKL. CDR3 length: 15 residues. The CDR3 loop reads CASSHPGQVLSEAFF. The CDR3, as DNA: TGCGCCAGCAGCCACCCGGGACAGGTACTATCCGAAGCTTTCTTT.

V and J are TRBV29-1 and TRBJ2-3, with 10 bases identical to TRBD2. Germline V gene lookup returns CDR1 SQVTM and CDR2 ANQGSEA. Unmatched junction bases numbered 8, after V lost 2 bases and J lost 3 bases. This CDR3 contains 16 residues. CDR3 bases: TGCAGCGTTGAAAATCCCCTAGCGGGAGCAACAGATACGCAGTATTTT. Its protein product is CSVENPLAGATDTQYF.

The chain's CDR3 is CASRTRGSDTQYF. In DNA form, the CDR3 reads TGTGCCAGCCGGACACGGGGCTCAGATACGCAGTATTTT. The rearrangement uses TRBV5-4 and TRBJ2-3; D may be TRBD1 or TRBD2 (5 bases each). V was trimmed by 7 bases and J by 4 bases, leaving 13 bases between them. The germline V gene encodes CDR1 SGHNT and CDR2 YYREEE (reference sequence). The CDR3 totals 13 residues.

Details on this clone: Other DNA sequences of this sample code for an identical CDR3. The chain is built from TRBV29-1 and TRBJ2-2; D may match TRBD1 or TRBD2 (5 bases each). CDR3 length: 14 residues. Deletions cut 4 bases from V and 0 bases from J, with 9 bases between. CDR1 and CDR2 (germline): SQVTM, ANQGSEA. The CDR3, as DNA: TGCAGCGTTGGGGGGACCACGAACACCGGGGAGCTGTTTTTT. Its protein product is CSVGGTTNTGELFF.

The rearrangement uses TRBV28 and TRBJ2-1; D possibly corresponds to TRBD2 (5 bases). The ends were cut back, 6 bases at V and 7 bases at J, with 22 bases in the middle. CDR3 length: 16 amino acids. From germline, CDR1 is MDHEN and CDR2 SYDVKM. CDR3 nucleotide sequence: TGTGCCAGCAGCCTAGCACTCAACCCTACGGCGAATGAGCAGTTCTTC. As protein: CASSLALNPTANEQFF.

This chain's CDR3 is CASSLWGGLSGELFF. CDR3 nucleotides: TGTGCCAGCAGCTTATGGGGAGGGCTGAGCGGGGAGCTGTTTTTT. The V call is TRBV7-2, the J call TRBJ2-2; 7 nucleotides align to TRBD2. Per the germline V gene, CDR1 is SGHTA and CDR2 is FQGNSA. V lost 2 bases and J lost 7; bases outside the gene matches: 7. The CDR3 has 15 residues.

CDR3 amino acids: CSAKLAGADEQYF. In DNA, the CDR3 is TGCAGCGCAAAACTAGCGGGAGCGGACGAGCAGTACTTC. The gene calls are TRBV29-1 and TRBJ2-7; 11 bases are a match to TRBD2. V lost 7 bases and J lost 5; bases outside the gene matches: 7. In germline, CDR1 is SQVTM, CDR2 ANQGSEA. The CDR3 length is 13 residues.

The chain is built from TRBV19 and TRBJ2-1, with D possibly matching TRBD1 (7 bases). The CDR3 loop spans 14 amino acids. The V gene's germline CDR1 is LNHDA and CDR2 SQIVND (reference sequence). Trimming took off 9 bases at V and 6 bases at J, with 18 bases between the two ends. CDR3 loop: CASAVQGGGNEQFF. The CDR3, as DNA: TGTGCCAGCGCTGTCCAGGGGGGCGGCAATGAGCAGTTCTTC.

This chain uses TRBV2 with TRBJ2-2; 8 nucleotides align to TRBD2. CDR1 and CDR2 (germline): SNHLY, FYNNEI. The CDR3 extends over 15 amino acids. Trimming took 3 bases from V and 6 from J; bases not matched to a gene: 6. CDR3 nucleotide sequence: TGTGCCAGCAGTGACGTGGCGGGGGGCCCCGGGGAGCTGTTTTTT. Translation gives CASSDVAGGPGELFF.

The chain is built from TRBV29-1 and TRBJ1-2, with D perhaps matching TRBD1 (5 bases). Germline CDR1 SQVTM, CDR2 ANQGSEA. The V end lost 5 bases, the J end lost 2 bases, and 12 bases lay between the germline ends. The CDR3 runs to 13 residues. In nucleotides, the CDR3 is TGCAGCGTTACCTCGGGGGGGAACTATGGCTACACCTTC. Residues: CSVTSGGNYGYTF. The full variable domain, in which reference TRBV29-1 and TRBJ1-2 provide the parts outside the CDR3, is SAVISQKPSRDICQRGTSLTIQCQVDSQVTMMFWYRQQPGQSLTLIATANQGSEATYESGFVIDKFPISRPNLTFSTLTVSNMSPEDSSIYLCSVTSGGNYGYTFGSGTRLTVV.

The CDR3 loop reads CASSPLVGPLYTDTQYF. DNA for the CDR3: TGTGCCAGCTCACCCTTGGTGGGACCCCTATATACAGATACGCAGTATTTT. V gene TRBV18 combines with J gene TRBJ2-3; either TRBD1 or TRBD2 may fit D (5 bases each). V lost 3 bases and J lost 3, with 19 bases in between. The CDR3 is 17 amino acids. Germline CDR1 reads KGHSH; CDR2 reads LQKENI.

The chain uses TRBV27 and TRBJ2-7; TRBD1 matches 7 bases. Per the germline V gene, CDR1 is MNHEY and CDR2 is SMNVEV (reference sequence). After removal of 6 bases from V and 6 bases from J, the junction contained 11 bases not matched to a gene. The CDR3 covers 14 residues. The CDR3 loop is CASSPDRAQAEQYF. The CDR3 region has the DNA TGTGCCAGCAGCCCTGACAGGGCTCAGGCCGAGCAGTACTTC.

The chain has TRBV30 and TRBJ1-1, with 7 bases identical to TRBD1. The CDR3 sequence is 14 residues long. With 5 bases clipped from V and 0 bases from J, the junction kept 6 bases outside the gene matches. Germline CDR1 GTSNPN, CDR2 SVGIG (reference sequence). CDR3 nucleotides: TGTGCCTGGGGGGACAGTCCCATGAACACTGAAGCTTTCTTT. Protein product: CAWGDSPMNTEAFF.

CDR3 protein: CASSSPRGSGSNEQFF. CDR3 in DNA: TGTGCCAGCAGCTCCCCGCGGGGTAGCGGGAGTAATGAGCAGTTCTTC. The chain has TRBV7-3 and TRBJ2-1, with TRBD2 matching over 9 bases. There are 16 residues in the CDR3. Germline V gene lookup returns CDR1 SGHTA and CDR2 FQGTGA. Trimming at V came to 4 bases and at J to 7 bases, leaving 11 bases not matched to a gene.

The chain links TRBV6-6 to TRBJ2-7; D is possibly TRBD1 or TRBD2 (5 bases each). V lost 5 bases and J 1 base, leaving 12 bases between the germline ends. Germline CDR1 is MNHNY and CDR2 is SVGAGI (reference sequence). This CDR3 region has 14 residues. The CDR3 sequence is CASSARGSSYEQYF. The DNA for the CDR3 is TGTGCCAGCAGTGCCCGGGGCTCTTCCTACGAGCAGTACTTC.

In its sample, this clone was seen a few times. This chain connects TRBV19 to TRBJ2-4; perhaps TRBD1 as D (6 bases). V was clipped by 0 bases and J by 0 bases, with 12 bases between them. The CDR3 runs 17 residues. From germline, CDR1 is LNHDA and CDR2 SQIVND (reference sequence). CDR3 sequence reads: CASSIDQDSLAKNIQYF. In DNA, the CDR3 is TGTGCCAGTAGTATAGACCAGGACAGTCTAGCCAAAAACATTCAGTACTTC.